Each of the 13 T cell receptor beta chains below was sequenced from the same sample in a study of T cell repertoires in cytomegalovirus infection. Using its own MiXCR run on the reads, TCRdb lists one record per CDR3 protein. The data hold about 770,000 distinct CDR3 sequences, with around 29% observed a single time. Antigens of these TCRs are unknown. The sequencing here drew on cultured CD8+ T cells from PBMCs, taken from culture after CMV antigen stimulation. The receptors originated from a human donor in good health (CMV status not recorded). Some clones in this sample may be carry-over from other donors' samples.

V and J are TRBV7-8 and TRBJ1-1; 8 bases are a match to TRBD1. CDR3 length: 15 residues. V shed 4 bases and J 5 bases; nucleotides not matched to a gene: 9. Germline CDR1 SGHVS, CDR2 FQNEAQ. The CDR3 DNA follows: TGTGCCAGCAGCTCCGACAGGGGAGGTCGGACTGAAGCTTTCTTT. Translation gives CASSSDRGGRTEAFF. Supplemented by reference TRBV7-8 and TRBJ1-1, the full variable domain reads GAGVSQSPRYKVAKRGQDVALRCDPISGHVSLFWYQQALGQGPEFLTYFQNEAQLDKSGLPSDRFFAERPEGSVSTLKIQRTQQEDSAVYLCASSSDRGGRTEAFFGQGTRLTVV.

This clonotype was counted between two and nine times. The chain has TRBV6-6 and TRBJ2-2; tentative D call: TRBD1 (6 bases). The ends were cut back, 4 bases at V and 4 bases at J, with 22 bases in the middle. CDR1 and CDR2 from the germline V gene are MNHNY and SVGAGI (reference sequence). The length of the CDR3 is 18 residues. The CDR3: CASSFYRDIVLPTGELFF. The CDR3 DNA follows: TGTGCCAGCAGTTTTTACCGGGACATCGTACTTCCCACCGGGGAGCTGTTTTTT.

In its sample, this clonotype was seen a few times. V gene TRBV7-9 combines with J gene TRBJ2-3, with 8 bases fitting TRBD2. The CDR3 spans 19 residues. Germline loops: CDR1 SEHNR, CDR2 FQNEAQ (reference sequence). The V and J ends lost 4 bases and 4 bases, in that order; junction bases with no gene match: 19. The DNA of the CDR3 is TGTGCCAGCAGCTCCACTTCCTTAGCGCGGGGGGAATGGTCAGATACGCAGTATTTT. This sequence encodes CASSSTSLARGEWSDTQYF.

The rearrangement joins TRBV4-1 to TRBJ1-6; TRBD1 matches 7 bases. V trimming: 4 bases; J trimming: 7 bases; junction bases outside the gene matches: 4. Germline loops: CDR1 MGHRA, CDR2 YSYEKL. The CDR3 contains 14 residues. CDR3 residues: CASSPVGGNSPLHF. CDR3 in DNA: TGCGCCAGCAGCCCCGTAGGGGGCAATTCACCCCTCCACTTT.

The chain has TRBV28 and TRBJ2-5, with 10 bases matching TRBD2. From germline, CDR1 is MDHEN and CDR2 SYDVKM. The CDR3 covers 15 residues. V dropped 3 bases and J dropped 5; count of bases not matched to a gene: 6. This CDR3 is CASSFTAGGRETQYF. CDR3 DNA sequence: TGTGCCAGCAGTTTTACAGCGGGGGGGCGCGAGACCCAGTACTTC.

The chain is built from TRBV12-3 or TRBV12-4 and TRBJ1-5; TRBD1 might be the D (5 bases). Trimming removed 5 bases from V and 0 bases from J, with 29 bases in between. The CDR3 consists of 21 residues. CDR3 nucleotide sequence: TGTGCCAGCAGTCCAAGATCCGCCGGAGCCGGGGCCGCGAATAGCAATCAGCCCCAGCATTTT. Its translation is CASSPRSAGAGAANSNQPQHF.

The chain carries TRBV6-1 and TRBJ1-6; D is perhaps TRBD1 (5 bases). The CDR3 is made up of 16 amino acids. V lost 6 bases to trimming and J lost 0 bases, with 12 bases between them. In germline, CDR1 is MNHNS, CDR2 SASEGT. CDR3 residues: CASRPGPSSYNSPLHF. CDR3 nucleotides: TGTGCCAGCAGGCCGGGGCCCAGCTCCTATAATTCACCCCTCCACTTT.

The chain links TRBV5-5 to TRBJ1-2; D is uncertain. Germline V gene data show CDR1 as SGHKS and CDR2 as YYEKEE (reference sequence). The V and J ends lost 1 base and 0 bases respectively, with 7 bases between them. There are 14 residues in the CDR3. This CDR3 reads CASSLPTANYGYTF. The CDR3 nucleotides read TGTGCCAGCAGCTTGCCGACCGCTAACTATGGCTACACCTTC.

The sample holds a few counts of this clonotype. This chain links TRBV12-3 or TRBV12-4 with TRBJ1-1; possible D gene TRBD1, 6 bases. Trimming took off 6 bases at V and 0 bases at J, with 8 bases between the two ends. The CDR3 runs 13 residues. The CDR3 DNA reads as TGTGCCAGCAGAAGGGGGATGAACACTGAAGCTTTCTTT. Translated: CASRRGMNTEAFF.

The CDR3 reads CASSDSREGARGYTF. In DNA, the CDR3 is TGTGCCAGCAGTGACTCGAGGGAGGGGGCACGAGGCTACACCTTC. The rearrangement uses TRBV6-4 and TRBJ1-2; 7 bases are shared with TRBD1. Germline CDR1 is MRHNA and CDR2 is SNTAGT. The CDR3 extends over 15 amino acids. J gave up 8 bases and V 0 bases, and 9 bases lay outside the gene matches.

The J gene is TRBJ1-1, the V gene TRBV9; D unresolved. CDR1 SGDLS and CDR2 YYNGEE come from the germline V gene. The germline V and J ends were trimmed by 6 bases and 4 bases, with 22 bases remaining between them. This CDR3 has 16 residues. This CDR3 is CASTSRDFREITEAFF. CDR3 in DNA: TGTGCCAGCACCAGTAGGGATTTTAGAGAAATCACTGAAGCTTTCTTT.

The chain employs TRBV19 and TRBJ1-2; D possibly corresponds to TRBD1 (5 bases). V was trimmed by 3 bases and J by 8 bases, leaving 13 bases between them. CDR3 length: 13 residues. Germline CDR1 is LNHDA and CDR2 is SQIVND (reference sequence). CDR3 sequence (DNA): TGTGCCAGTAGTATTGGAACAGGAGCCGGCTACACCTTC. Translation: CASSIGTGAGYTF. The whole variable domain, remainder taken from reference TRBV19 and TRBJ1-2, is DGGITQSPKYLFRKEGQNVTLSCEQNLNHDAMYWYRQDPGQGLRLIYYSQIVNDFQKGDIAEGYSVSREKKESFPLTVTSAQKNPTAFYLCASSIGTGAGYTFGSGTRLTVV.

This clonotype was counted a few times. This chain links TRBV7-9 with TRBJ1-4; no firm D call. This CDR3 is built from 15 residues. V shed 5 bases and J shed 0 bases, with 10 bases lying between them. CDR1 and CDR2 (germline): SEHNR, FQNEAQ (reference sequence). The DNA for the CDR3 is TGTGCCAGCAGCCCCCCCGTACCAACTAATGAAAAACTGTTTTTT. As protein: CASSPPVPTNEKLFF.